These T cell receptor beta chains were read from a single sample in a study of OX40 agonist ivuxolimab in advanced cancers. Sequencing used immunoSEQ multiplex PCR; TCRdb keeps in-frame clones, though not all of them. The sample consists of about 9,200 clones, roughly nine tenths of them appearing once. Sequenced here: CD4+ or CD8+ T cells sorted from blood, sampled in a trial of the OX40 agonist ivuxolimab. The receptors here all came from an adult with an advanced solid tumor such as melanoma, head and neck, liver or kidney cancer. Both conserved end residues are part of each CDR3. Each record gives: D gene, V gene, clone size, J gene, CDR3 DNA, CDR3 protein. The D gene is left open where the match is weak. For some rows the clone size is stated as once, few or many, or as a class when expanded; others skip it.

>NA|TRBV4-1|NA|TRBJ2-1
TGCGCCAGCAGCCAAGGGTCGCACGAGCAGTTCTTC
CASSQGSHEQFF
>NA|TRBV6-5|once|TRBJ1-3
TGTGCCAGCAGTCGAACCTGGGGTGGAAACACCATATATTTT
CASSRTWGGNTIYF
>NA|TRBV4-2|NA|TRBJ2-7
TGTGCCAGCAGCCAATGGGGGGACGAGCAGTACTTC
CASSQWGDEQYF
>TRBD1|TRBV7-3|NA|TRBJ1-1
TGTGCCAGCAGCCCTTTTAAGGGGGCTCGAGCTTTCTTT
CASSPFKGARAFF
>NA|TRBV27|NA|TRBJ2-7
TGTGCCAGCAGTTCTAATACAGTCACGCTCTCCTACGAGCAGTACTTC
CASSSNTVTLSYEQYF
>NA|TRBV5-4|once|TRBJ2-4
TGTGCCAGCGCGAGAATCGAGGGGGCCAAAAACATTCAGTACTTC
CASARIEGAKNIQYF
>NA|TRBV27|few|TRBJ1-5
TGTGCCAGCAGTTTGGGGATCGGACAGCCCCAGCATTTT
CASSLGIGQPQHF
>NA|TRBV5-4|NA|TRBJ2-3
TGTGCCAGCAGCTTTAATCGAGGCACAGATACGCAGTATTTT
CASSFNRGTDTQYF
>TRBD1|TRBV11-2|NA|TRBJ1-4
TGTGCCAGCAGCTTAGGGACAGGGGTAACTAATGAAAAACTGTTTTTT
CASSLGTGVTNEKLFF
>NA|TRBV5-1|NA|TRBJ2-3
TGCGCCAGCAGCTTGGGAGTGGCTAGCACAGATACGCAGTATTTT
CASSLGVASTDTQYF
>TRBD1|TRBV7-9|NA|TRBJ2-3
TGTGCCAGCAGCTTACTGCAGGGGGCCCCAGATACGCAGTATTTT
CASSLLQGAPDTQYF
>NA|TRBV21-1|NA|TRBJ1-5
TGTGCCAGCAGCAAAGCTGGCAGAGGCAATCAGCCCCAGCATTTT
CASSKAGRGNQPQHF
>NA|TRBV11-2|NA|TRBJ1-1
TGTGCCAGCAGCAATAAAGCCTTCTTAGACAGCTTTAAAGCTTTCTTT
CASSNKAFLDSFKAFF
>NA|TRBV10-3|NA|TRBJ2-7
TGTGCCATCAGCCCTAAGGACAACTCCTACGAGCAGTACTTC
CAISPKDNSYEQYF